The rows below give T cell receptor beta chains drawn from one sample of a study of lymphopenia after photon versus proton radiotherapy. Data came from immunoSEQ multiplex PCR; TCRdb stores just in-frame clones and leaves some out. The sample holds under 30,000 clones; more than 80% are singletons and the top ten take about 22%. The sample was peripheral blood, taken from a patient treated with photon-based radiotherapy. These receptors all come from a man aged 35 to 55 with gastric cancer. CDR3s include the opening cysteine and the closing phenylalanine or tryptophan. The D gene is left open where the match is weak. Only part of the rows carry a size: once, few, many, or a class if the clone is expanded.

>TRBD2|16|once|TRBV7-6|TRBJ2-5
CASSLRGLVGRETQYF
TGTGCCAGCAGCTTAAGGGGACTAGTCGGGCGAGAGACCCAGTACTTC
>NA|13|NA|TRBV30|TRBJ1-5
CAWSVYSNQPQHF
TGTGCCTGGAGTGTTTATAGCAATCAGCCCCAGCATTTT
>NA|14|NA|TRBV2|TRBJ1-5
CASSEEYGNQPQHF
TGTGCCAGCAGTGAGGAGTATGGCAATCAGCCCCAGCATTTT
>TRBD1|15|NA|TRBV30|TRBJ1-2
CAWSTRTGGSYGYTF
TGTGCCTGGAGTACCCGGACAGGGGGTAGCTATGGCTACACCTTC
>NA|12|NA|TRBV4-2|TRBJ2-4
CASSRTENIQYF
TGTGCCAGCAGCAGGACAGAAAACATTCAGTACTTC
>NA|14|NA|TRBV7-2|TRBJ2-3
CASSPDLRTDTQYF
TGTGCCAGCAGCCCGGACCTGAGGACAGATACGCAGTATTTT
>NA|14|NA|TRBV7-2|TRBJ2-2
CASSLTGVTGELFF
TGTGCCAGCAGCTTGACCGGGGTTACCGGGGAGCTGTTTTTT
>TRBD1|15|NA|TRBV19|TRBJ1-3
CASSGQALSGNTIYF
TGTGCCAGTAGTGGACAGGCCCTCTCTGGAAACACCATATATTTT
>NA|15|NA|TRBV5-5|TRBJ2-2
CASSINRLGTGELFF
TGTGCCAGCAGCATTAACAGGTTGGGCACCGGGGAGCTGTTTTTT
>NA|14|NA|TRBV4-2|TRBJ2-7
CASSQVSRFYEQYF
TGTGCCAGCAGCCAAGTGTCGAGGTTTTACGAGCAGTACTTC
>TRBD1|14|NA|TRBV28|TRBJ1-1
CASSLAGGHTEAFF
TGTGCCAGCAGTTTAGCAGGGGGCCACACTGAAGCTTTCTTT
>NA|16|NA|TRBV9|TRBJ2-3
CASSVGGGVPPDTQYF
TGTGCCAGCAGCGTAGGTGGCGGGGTGCCCCCAGATACGCAGTATTTT
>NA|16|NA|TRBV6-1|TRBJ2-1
CASSEARRWGAGEQFF
TGTGCCAGCAGTGAAGCTCGGAGGTGGGGCGCGGGCGAGCAGTTCTTC
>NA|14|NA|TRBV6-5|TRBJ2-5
CASGAGTPPQGQYF
TGTGCCAGCGGAGCCGGGACACCTCCGCAAGGGCAGTACTTC
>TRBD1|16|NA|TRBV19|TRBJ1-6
CASSIIGQGGNSPLHF
TGTGCCAGTAGTATAATAGGACAGGGCGGTAATTCACCCCTCCACTTT
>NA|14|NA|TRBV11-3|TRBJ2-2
CASSLIRGSGELFF
TGTGCCAGCAGCTTAATCCGCGGGTCTGGGGAGCTGTTTTTT
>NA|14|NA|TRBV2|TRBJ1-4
CASNSKRSGEKLFF
TGTGCCAGCAACTCCAAGAGGTCTGGCGAAAAACTGTTTTTT
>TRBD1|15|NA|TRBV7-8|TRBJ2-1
CASSSGTAEGNEQFF
TGTGCCAGCAGCTCCGGGACAGCTGAGGGCAATGAGCAGTTCTTC
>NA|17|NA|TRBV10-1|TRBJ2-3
CASSDKTEGERTDTQYF
TGCGCCAGCAGTGATAAGACCGAAGGGGAACGCACAGATACGCAGTATTTT
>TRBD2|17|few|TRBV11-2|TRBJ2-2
CASSPRLAGVNTGELFF
TGTGCCAGCAGCCCCCGACTAGCGGGGGTGAACACCGGGGAGCTGTTTTTT
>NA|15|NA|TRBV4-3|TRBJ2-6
CASSQGTSGANVLTF
TGCGCCAGCAGCCAGGGGACTTCTGGGGCCAACGTCCTGACTTTC
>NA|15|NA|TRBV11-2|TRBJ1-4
CASSSLGDPNEKLFF
TGTGCCAGCAGCTCCTTGGGAGATCCCAATGAAAAACTGTTTTTT
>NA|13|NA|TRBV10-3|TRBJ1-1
CATTRALGTEAFF
TGTGCCACCACCCGGGCCTTAGGTACTGAAGCTTTCTTT
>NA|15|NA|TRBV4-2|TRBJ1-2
CASSQAEGLGYGYTF
TGTGCCAGCAGCCAAGCCGAGGGGCTGGGCTATGGCTACACCTTC
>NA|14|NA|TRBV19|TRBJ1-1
CASSMVQKNTEAFF
TGTGCCAGTAGTATGGTACAGAAGAACACTGAAGCTTTCTTT
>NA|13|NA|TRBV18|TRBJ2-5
CASSPNRRETQYF
TGTGCCAGCTCACCGAACCGGAGGGAGACCCAGTACTTC
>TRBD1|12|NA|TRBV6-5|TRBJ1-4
CASSPTGTGFLF
TGTGCCAGCAGTCCTACCGGGACAGGTTTCCTTTTT